This is a list of T cell receptor beta chains from one sample in a study of blood T cell repertoires in COVID-19. Assay used: immunoSEQ multiplex PCR; TCRdb lists only in-frame clones, some missing. Here the sample spans about 100,000 clones, roughly 90% being singletons. Material: peripheral blood. The receptors were sampled from a human donor in a cohort sampled during active COVID-19. The CDR3 runs from the conserved cysteine through the conserved F or W. A D gene is named only where the DNA matches it firmly. Some rows have no size entry. The others give once, few or many, or a class for an expanded clone.

>TRBJ2-1|TRBD1|.|TRBV7-2
TGTGCCAGCGGCAGGGACAGGAGGGCCAATGAGCAGTTCTTC
CASGRDRRANEQFF
>TRBJ2-1|TRBD1|.|TRBV3-1/TRBV3-2
TGTGCCAGCAGCCTCTCCGGGACAGCCCGCTCCAATGAGCAGTTCTTC
CASSLSGTARSNEQFF
>TRBJ2-1|TRBD2|.|TRBV2
TGTGCCAGCAGCGCTCCGGGACTAGACAGAAATGAGCAGTTCTTC
CASSAPGLDRNEQFF
>TRBJ2-2|.|.|TRBV5-1
TGCGCCAGCGCCCCGGAGGTGAACACCGGGGAGCTGTTTTTT
CASAPEVNTGELFF
>TRBJ2-7|TRBD1|few|TRBV13
TGTGCCAGCAACGGACAGGACTCCTACGAGCAGTACTTC
CASNGQDSYEQYF
>TRBJ1-2|.|.|TRBV4-3
TGCGCCAGCAGCCAATCTAGGGGGAACAACTATGGCTACACCTTC
CASSQSRGNNYGYTF
>TRBJ1-5|.|.|TRBV19
TGTGCCAGTAGTATCTCCGGGAACTGGAATCAGCCCCAGCATTTT
CASSISGNWNQPQHF
>TRBJ2-2|.|.|TRBV7-9
TGTGCCAGCAGCTCAGCGGGCACCTGGAACACCGGGGAGCTGTTTTTT
CASSSAGTWNTGELFF
>TRBJ1-1|.|.|TRBV19
TGTGCCAGTAGTATAGGACGGCAGACAAACACTGAAGCTTTCTTT
CASSIGRQTNTEAFF
>TRBJ2-5|TRBD1|.|TRBV4-1
TGCGCCAGCAGCCAAACAGGGGGGCAAGAGACCCAGTACTTC
CASSQTGGQETQYF
>TRBJ2-1|TRBD2|.|TRBV7-9
TGTGCCAGCAGCACCCCGCGGGCTTCTAGCGGGAGGGCCAATGAGCAGTTCTTC
CASSTPRASSGRANEQFF
>TRBJ2-7|.|.|TRBV27
TGTGCCAGCAGACCTGACAGAGGCTTCTCCTACGAGCAGTACTTC
CASRPDRGFSYEQYF
>TRBJ2-1|.|.|TRBV7-2
TGTGCCAGCAGCTTAGCGTCACTACCTAACAATGAGCAGTTCTTC
CASSLASLPNNEQFF
>TRBJ2-1|.|.|TRBV20-1
TGCAGTGCTACCGGGTACAATGAGCAGTTCTTC
CSATGYNEQFF
>TRBJ1-4|TRBD1|.|TRBV30
TGTGCCTGGAGTGGCAGAAAGGACAGGAAGGAAAAACTGTTTTTT
CAWSGRKDRKEKLFF
>TRBJ1-1|TRBD1|.|TRBV7-8
TGTGCCAGCAGCTTACTAGTGGGAAACAGGGGAACTGAAGCTTTCTTT
CASSLLVGNRGTEAFF
>TRBJ2-7|.|.|TRBV11-2
TGTGCCAGCAGTATGAACTGCGAAGTACTAGATTTCTTCAGCGAGCAGTACTTC
CASSMNCEVLDFFSEQYF
>TRBJ2-1|TRBD2|.|TRBV11-3
TGTGCCAGCAGCTTAGGGGGGGGACTAGCGGGAGGTAATGAGCAGTTCTTC
CASSLGGGLAGGNEQFF
>TRBJ1-1|.|.|TRBV25-1
TGTGCCAGTCAAAGTCGGGGGAACACTGAAGCTTTCTTT
CASQSRGNTEAFF
>TRBJ2-5|TRBD2|.|TRBV5-3
TGTGCCAGAAGCTTCTGCCCAGCGGGATTAGAAGAGACCCAGTACTTC
CARSFCPAGLEETQYF
>TRBJ1-1|TRBD1|.|TRBV6-9
TGTGCCAGCAGTTATCCCAGACAGGGCCACACTGAAGCTTTCTTT
CASSYPRQGHTEAFF
>TRBJ2-1|.|once|TRBV7-2
TGTGCCAGCAGCCGTCCTGCGCCATCAAATGAGCAGTTCTTC
CASSRPAPSNEQFF
>TRBJ1-5|TRBD1|.|TRBV19
TGTGCCAGTAGTATAGAGGGAGGACAGGTCCAGCCCCAGCATTTT
CASSIEGGQVQPQHF
>TRBJ2-1|TRBD2|.|TRBV5-1
TGCGCCAGCAGCTTGACTAGCGGGAGGAATGAGCAGTTCTTC
CASSLTSGRNEQFF
>TRBJ2-5|TRBD2|.|TRBV4-1
TGCGCCAGCAGCCAAGGGACGGGACTAGCGAGGGGAGAGACCCAGTACTTC
CASSQGTGLARGETQYF
>TRBJ2-3|TRBD2|.|TRBV24-1
TGTGCCACCAGTGATTTGCCAAGCGGGGGCAACTTCAGAGATACGCAGTATTTT
CATSDLPSGGNFRDTQYF
>TRBJ2-7|TRBD1|.|TRBV28
TGTGCCAGCAATCCCGGTGGACAGGGGGGTTCGTGGCAGTACTTC
CASNPGGQGGSWQYF
>TRBJ2-7|.|.|TRBV19
TGTGCCAGTAGTTTTCACCTATCCTTCACCTACGAGCAGTACTTC
CASSFHLSFTYEQYF
>TRBJ2-3|TRBD1|once|TRBV6-5
TGTGCCAGCGTATCCGGGACAGGGGGGGATACGCAGTATTTT
CASVSGTGGDTQYF
>TRBJ2-5|TRBD1|.|TRBV9
TGTGCCAGCAGCGCGGGGACAGCGAGCCCCGAGACCCAGTACTTC
CASSAGTASPETQYF
>TRBJ2-2|TRBD1|.|TRBV14
TGTGCCAGCAGCCAAGTTAGAGGACAGGGGACCGGGGAGCTGTTTTTT
CASSQVRGQGTGELFF
>TRBJ2-4|TRBD2|few|TRBV11-2
TGTGCCAGCAGCTTCGCTAGCGGGAGGGCCGGGTACTTC
CASSFASGRAGYF
>TRBJ2-2|TRBD1|.|TRBV28
TGTGCCAGCAGTTCTCCAGGGGGCGAGAACACCGGGGAGCTGTTTTTT
CASSSPGGENTGELFF
>TRBJ2-3|TRBD2|.|TRBV15
TGTGCCACCAGCGAACTAGCGGCCAGCACAGATACGCAGTATTTT
CATSELAASTDTQYF
>TRBJ2-7|TRBD2|.|TRBV7-9
TGTGCCAGCAGCCCCGGGACTAGCGGTTCCTACGAGCAGTACTTC
CASSPGTSGSYEQYF
>TRBJ2-1|TRBD2|.|TRBV9
TGTGCCAGCAGCGTCTTCGGGACTAGCGGGAGTGATGAGCAGTTCTTC
CASSVFGTSGSDEQFF
>TRBJ1-1|TRBD1|.|TRBV3-1/TRBV3-2
TGTGCCAGCAGCCAGGGGACAGGGGGCTGGAGGACTGAAGCTTTCTTT
CASSQGTGGWRTEAFF
>TRBJ2-5|TRBD2|.|TRBV24-1
TGTGCCACCAGTGATTTAAGCGGGAAAGAGACCCAGTACTTC
CATSDLSGKETQYF
>TRBJ2-4|TRBD1|.|TRBV19
TGTGCCAGTAGTATTGGGACAGGGGGATCGATAGTCAAAAACATTCAGTACTTC
CASSIGTGGSIVKNIQYF
>TRBJ2-2|.|.|TRBV5-5
TGTGCCAGCAGCTTGTGGCAGAACACCGGGGAGCTGTTTTTT
CASSLWQNTGELFF
>TRBJ2-1|TRBD1|.|TRBV5-1
TGCGCCAGCAGCCGACAGGGAAGCTCCTACAATGAGCAGTTCTTC
CASSRQGSSYNEQFF
>TRBJ2-2|.|.|TRBV12-5
TGTGCTAGTGGTCGAGAGGGGGGGGAGGGCCCCACCGGGGAGCTGTTTTTT
CASGREGGEGPTGELFF
>TRBJ2-1|TRBD1|once|TRBV7-2
TGTGCCACCCAGAGGGGGCATGAGCAGTTCTTC
CATQRGHEQFF
>TRBJ1-3|TRBD1|.|TRBV3-1/TRBV3-2
TGTGCCAGCAGCGGCTGGCGGGACAGCTCTGGAAACACCATATATTTT
CASSGWRDSSGNTIYF
>TRBJ1-1|.|.|TRBV14
TGTGCCAGCAGCCAAGATTGGACGGGGAACATGAACACTGAAGCTTTCTTT
CASSQDWTGNMNTEAFF